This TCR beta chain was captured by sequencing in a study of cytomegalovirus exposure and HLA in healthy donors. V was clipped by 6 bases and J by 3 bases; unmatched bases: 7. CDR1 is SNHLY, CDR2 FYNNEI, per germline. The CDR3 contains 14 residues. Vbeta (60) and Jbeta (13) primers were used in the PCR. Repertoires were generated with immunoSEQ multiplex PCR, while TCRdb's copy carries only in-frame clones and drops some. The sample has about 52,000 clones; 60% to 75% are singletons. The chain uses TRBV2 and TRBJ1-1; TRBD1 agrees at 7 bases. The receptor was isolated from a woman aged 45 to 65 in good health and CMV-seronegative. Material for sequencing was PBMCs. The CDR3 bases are TGTGCCAGCAGCAGACAGGGCTGGGACACTGAAGCTTTCTTT. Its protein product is CASSRQGWDTEAFF.